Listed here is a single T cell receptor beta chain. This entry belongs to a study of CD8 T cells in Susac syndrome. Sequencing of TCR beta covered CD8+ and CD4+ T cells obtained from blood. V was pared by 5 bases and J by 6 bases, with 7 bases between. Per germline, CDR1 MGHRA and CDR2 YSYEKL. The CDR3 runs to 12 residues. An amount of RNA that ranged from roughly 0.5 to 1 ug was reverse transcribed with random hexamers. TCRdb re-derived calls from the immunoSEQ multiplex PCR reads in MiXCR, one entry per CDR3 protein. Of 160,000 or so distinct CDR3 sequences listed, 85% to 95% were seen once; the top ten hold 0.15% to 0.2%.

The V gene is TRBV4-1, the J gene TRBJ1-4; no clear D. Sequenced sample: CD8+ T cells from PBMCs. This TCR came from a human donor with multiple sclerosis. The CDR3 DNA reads TGCGCCAGCAGCTCCGATCATGAAAAACTGTTTTTT. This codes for CASSSDHEKLFF.